One T cell receptor beta chain is described in this entry. Participants spanned ages about 18 to 100 years and resided in about 25 US areas. Each participant's cohort was designated according to participant-reported clinical history. Resolution of symptoms, clearance, or two negative PCRs was present in recovered Cohort 3 donors. The record originates from a study of blood T cell repertoires in COVID-19. Per the study methods: Using reference gene primer amplification, nucleated cell counts were estimated. Produced via immunoSEQ multiplex PCR; TCRdb's table is partial and in-frame only. The DNA was the basis for D and trimming; V, J and clone size are from that table. In the table there are a few hundred thousand clones, 85% of which are singletons. The clonotype comes from a woman aged 50 to 60 who had recovered from COVID-19. Sequenced input: PBMCs or T cells enriched from blood (not recorded which).

The CDR3 bases are TGTGCCAGCAGCTTAGCGGGGGCTATAAATGAGCAGTTCTTC. It codes for CASSLAGAINEQFF. The chain recombines TRBV7-2 with TRBJ2-1; tentatively, D is TRBD1 (6 bases). The CDR3 has 14 amino acids. Germline CDR1 SGHTA, CDR2 FQGNSA. Trimming left V 0 bases short and J 7 bases short, with 10 bases between.